Listed below are T cell receptor beta chains from one sample, sequenced in a study of cytomegalovirus exposure and HLA in healthy donors. The method was immunoSEQ multiplex PCR; TCRdb's version includes in-frame clones alone and lacks a portion of them. The sample holds roughly 76,000 clones, roughly 88% seen once. Sequenced input: PBMCs. These receptors all stem from a woman aged 30 to 39 in good health and CMV-seronegative. The CDR3 runs from the conserved cysteine through the conserved F or W. The D gene is left open where the match is weak. Rows may omit the clone size; those that give it use once, few, many or a size class.

NA	13	TRBJ1-4	TRBV19	TRBD1	TGTGCCAGTAGGGACAGGGATGTTGAAAAACTGTTTTTT	CASRDRDVEKLFF
NA	17	TRBJ2-2	TRBV5-1	TRBD2	TGCGCCAGCAGCTCGATGACTAGCGGGAGACTTTTCTGTGAGCTGTTTTTT	CASSSMTSGRLFCELFF
NA	15	TRBJ1-2	TRBV10-1	TRBD1	TGCGCCAGCGCCCCCGGTCGACAGGGAGGTTATGGCTACACCTTC	CASAPGRQGGYGYTF
NA	14	TRBJ1-5	TRBV7-2	NA	TGTGCCAGCAGCGGAGGGGCGAGCAATCAGCCCCAGCATTTT	CASSGGASNQPQHF
NA	15	TRBJ2-7	TRBV27	TRBD1	TGTGCCAGCAGTCCACAGGGGGCGGGGTCCTACGAGCAGTACTTC	CASSPQGAGSYEQYF
NA	13	TRBJ1-1	TRBV10-3	NA	TGTGCCATCAGTGAATTAGGCGGGATGGGGCCTTTCTTT	CAISELGGMGPFF
NA	13	TRBJ2-7	TRBV25-1	TRBD1	TGTGCCAGCAGTGAAAGACAGGGCCACGAGCAGTACTTC	CASSERQGHEQYF
few	15	TRBJ1-4	TRBV5-1	NA	TGCGCCAGCAGCCCTTTACAGGGTCGGGTTGAAAAACTGTTTTTT	CASSPLQGRVEKLFF
NA	16	TRBJ2-7	TRBV13	TRBD2	TGTGCCAGTACCTCGGGGAGGGCGGGAGGGCCCGACGAGCAGTACTTC	CASTSGRAGGPDEQYF
NA	15	TRBJ2-1	TRBV5-4	TRBD2	TGTGCCAGCAGACTAGCGGGAGGGCCAAGCAATGAGCAGTTCTTC	CASRLAGGPSNEQFF
once	15	TRBJ1-1	TRBV5-5	NA	TGTGCCAGCAGCTTGGCGTCGGGGTACGGGACTGAAGCTTTCTTT	CASSLASGYGTEAFF
NA	15	TRBJ1-2	TRBV9	TRBD1	TGTGCCAGCAGCCTACACAGGGGACCTAACTATGGCTACACCTTC	CASSLHRGPNYGYTF